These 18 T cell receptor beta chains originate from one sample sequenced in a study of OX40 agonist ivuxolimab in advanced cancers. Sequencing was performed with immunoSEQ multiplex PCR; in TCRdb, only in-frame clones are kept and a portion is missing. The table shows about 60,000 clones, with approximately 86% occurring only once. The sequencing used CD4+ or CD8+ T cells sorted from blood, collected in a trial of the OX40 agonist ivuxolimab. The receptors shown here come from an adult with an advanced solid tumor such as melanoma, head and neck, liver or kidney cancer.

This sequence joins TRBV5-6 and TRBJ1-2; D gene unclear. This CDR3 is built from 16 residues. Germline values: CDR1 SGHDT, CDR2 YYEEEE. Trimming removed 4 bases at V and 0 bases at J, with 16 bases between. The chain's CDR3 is CASSETQKSTNYGYTF. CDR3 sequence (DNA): TGTGCCAGCAGCGAGACACAGAAGAGTACTAACTATGGCTACACCTTC.

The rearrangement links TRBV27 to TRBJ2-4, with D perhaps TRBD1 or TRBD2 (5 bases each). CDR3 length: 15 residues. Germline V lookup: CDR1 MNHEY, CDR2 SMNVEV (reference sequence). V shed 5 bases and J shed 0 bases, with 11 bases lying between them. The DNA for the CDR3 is TGTGCCAGCAGTCCCTCCGGGACAGCCAAAAACATTCAGTACTTC. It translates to CASSPSGTAKNIQYF.

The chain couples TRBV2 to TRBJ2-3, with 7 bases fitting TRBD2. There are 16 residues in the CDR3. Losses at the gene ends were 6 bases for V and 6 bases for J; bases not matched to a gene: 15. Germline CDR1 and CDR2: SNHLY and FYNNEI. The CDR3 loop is CASSGLVGTPGDTQYF. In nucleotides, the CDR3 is TGTGCCAGCAGCGGACTAGTGGGGACCCCTGGGGATACGCAGTATTTT.

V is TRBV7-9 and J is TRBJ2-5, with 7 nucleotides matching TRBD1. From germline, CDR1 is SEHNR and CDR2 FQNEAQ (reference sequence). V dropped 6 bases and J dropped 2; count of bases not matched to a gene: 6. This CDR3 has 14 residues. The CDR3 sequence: CASSWGQLQETQYF. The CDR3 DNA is TGTGCCAGCAGTTGGGGACAGCTACAAGAGACCCAGTACTTC.

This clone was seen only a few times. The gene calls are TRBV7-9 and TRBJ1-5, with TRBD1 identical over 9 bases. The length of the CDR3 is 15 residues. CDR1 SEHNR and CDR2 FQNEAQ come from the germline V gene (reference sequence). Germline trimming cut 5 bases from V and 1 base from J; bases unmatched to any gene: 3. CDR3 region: CASSAGTGSNQPQHF. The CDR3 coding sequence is TGTGCCAGCAGCGCCGGGACAGGGAGCAATCAGCCCCAGCATTTT.

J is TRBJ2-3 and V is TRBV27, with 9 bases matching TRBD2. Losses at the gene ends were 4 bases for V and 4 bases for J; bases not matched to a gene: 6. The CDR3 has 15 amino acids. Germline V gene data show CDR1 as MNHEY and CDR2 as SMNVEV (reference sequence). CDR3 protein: CASSWIAGGPDTQYF. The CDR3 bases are TGTGCCAGCAGTTGGATCGCGGGGGGGCCAGATACGCAGTATTTT.

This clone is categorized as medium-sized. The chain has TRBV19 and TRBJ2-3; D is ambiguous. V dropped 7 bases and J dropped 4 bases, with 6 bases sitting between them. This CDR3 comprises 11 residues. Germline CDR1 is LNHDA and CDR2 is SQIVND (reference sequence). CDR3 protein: CASIEADTQYF. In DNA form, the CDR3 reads TGTGCCAGTATAGAGGCAGATACGCAGTATTTT.

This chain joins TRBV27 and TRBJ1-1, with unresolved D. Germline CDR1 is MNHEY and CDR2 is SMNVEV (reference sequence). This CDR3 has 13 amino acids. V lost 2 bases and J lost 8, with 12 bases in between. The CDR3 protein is CASSLGKTFEAFF. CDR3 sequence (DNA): TGTGCCAGCAGTTTAGGGAAAACGTTCGAAGCTTTCTTT.

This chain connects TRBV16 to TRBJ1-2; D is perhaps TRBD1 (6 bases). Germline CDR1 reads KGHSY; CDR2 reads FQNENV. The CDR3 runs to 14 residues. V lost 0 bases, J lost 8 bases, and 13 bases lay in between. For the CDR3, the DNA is TGTGCCAGCAGCCAATCGGGTACAGGGAAAGGCTACACCTTC. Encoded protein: CASSQSGTGKGYTF.

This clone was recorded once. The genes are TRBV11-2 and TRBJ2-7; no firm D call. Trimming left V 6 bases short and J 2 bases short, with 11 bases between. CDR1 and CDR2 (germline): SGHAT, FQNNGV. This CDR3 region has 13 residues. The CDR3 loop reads CASSPVQTYEQYF. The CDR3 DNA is TGTGCCAGCAGTCCCGTCCAAACCTACGAGCAGTACTTC.

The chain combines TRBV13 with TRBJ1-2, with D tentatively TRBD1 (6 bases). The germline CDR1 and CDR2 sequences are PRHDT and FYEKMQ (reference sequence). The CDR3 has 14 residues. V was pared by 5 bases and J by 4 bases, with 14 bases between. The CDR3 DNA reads TGTGCCAGCAGCCCAGAGGGGGGTGGCTATGGCTACACCTTC. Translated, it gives CASSPEGGGYGYTF.

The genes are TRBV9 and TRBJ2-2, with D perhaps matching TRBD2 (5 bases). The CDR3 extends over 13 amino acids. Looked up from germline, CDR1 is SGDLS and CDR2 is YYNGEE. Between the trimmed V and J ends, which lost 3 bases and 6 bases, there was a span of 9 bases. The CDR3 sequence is CASSAGSPGELFF. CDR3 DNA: TGTGCCAGCAGCGCGGGGAGCCCCGGGGAGCTGTTTTTT.

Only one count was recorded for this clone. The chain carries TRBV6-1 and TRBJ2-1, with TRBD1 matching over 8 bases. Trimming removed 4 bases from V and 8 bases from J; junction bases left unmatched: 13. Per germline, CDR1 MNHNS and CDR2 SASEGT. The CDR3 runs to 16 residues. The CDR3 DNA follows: TGTGCCAGCAGTGCCGTGGGACAGGACCTAGTCGATGAGCAGTTCTTC. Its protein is CASSAVGQDLVDEQFF.

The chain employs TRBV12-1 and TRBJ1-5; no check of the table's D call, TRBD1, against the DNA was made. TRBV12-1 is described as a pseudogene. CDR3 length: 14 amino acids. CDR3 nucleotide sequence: TGTGCCAGCAGCTGCGGACAGGGCAATCAGCCCCAGCATTTT. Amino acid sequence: CASSCGQGNQPQHF.

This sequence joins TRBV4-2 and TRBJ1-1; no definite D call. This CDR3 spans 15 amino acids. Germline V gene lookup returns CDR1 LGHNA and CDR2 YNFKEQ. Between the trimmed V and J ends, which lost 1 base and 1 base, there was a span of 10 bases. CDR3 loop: CASSQATYRNTEAFF. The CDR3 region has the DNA TGTGCCAGCAGCCAAGCAACCTATCGGAACACTGAAGCTTTCTTT.

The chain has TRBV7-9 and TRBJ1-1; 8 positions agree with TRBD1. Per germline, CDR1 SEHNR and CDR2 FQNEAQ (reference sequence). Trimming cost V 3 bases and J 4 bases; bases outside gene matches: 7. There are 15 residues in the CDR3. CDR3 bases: TGTGCCAGCAGCTTCTTTGACAGGGGCTCCACTGAAGCTTTCTTT. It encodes CASSFFDRGSTEAFF.

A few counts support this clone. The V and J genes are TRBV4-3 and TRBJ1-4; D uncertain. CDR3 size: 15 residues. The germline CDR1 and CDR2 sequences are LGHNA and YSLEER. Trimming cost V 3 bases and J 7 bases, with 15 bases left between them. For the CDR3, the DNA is TGCGCCAGCAGCCAGCGAGCAAGGGAGATTGAAAAACTGTTTTTT. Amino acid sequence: CASSQRAREIEKLFF.

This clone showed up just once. In DNA, the CDR3 is TGTGCCAGCAGCCAAGCCCGAGTGAGTCGACAAGAGACCCAGTACTTC. Protein: CASSQARVSRQETQYF. This chain links TRBV14 with TRBJ2-5; D uncertain. This CDR3 is built from 16 residues. Looked up from germline, CDR1 is SGHDN and CDR2 is FVKESK. The germline V and J ends were trimmed by 1 base and 2 bases, with 14 bases remaining between them.